Following are 24 T cell receptor beta chains from one sample sequenced in a study of OX40 agonist ivuxolimab in advanced cancers. Produced via immunoSEQ multiplex PCR; TCRdb's table is partial and in-frame only. The sample holds just under 65,000 clones, around 80% seen once. The sequencing here drew on CD4+ or CD8+ T cells sorted from blood, taken in a trial of the OX40 agonist ivuxolimab. Receptors were obtained from an adult with an advanced solid tumor such as melanoma, head and neck, liver or kidney cancer.

In this sample, this clone turned up once. This rearrangement joins TRBV5-4 to TRBJ1-1; D ambiguous. CDR3 length equals 11 residues. V lost 5 bases and J lost 8, with 10 bases in between. Germline V gene lookup returns CDR1 SGHNT and CDR2 YYREEE (reference sequence). The CDR3 bases are TGTGCCAGCAGTTCCAGAAGGGAAGCTTTCTTT. Translating gives CASSSRREAFF. The full variable domain, in which reference TRBV5-4 and TRBJ1-1 provide the parts outside the CDR3, is ETGVTQSPTHLIKTRGQQVTLRCSSQSGHNTVSWYQQALGQGPQFIFQYYREEENGRGNFPPRFSGLQFPNYSSELNVNALELDDSALYLCASSSRREAFFGQGTRLTVV.

J is TRBJ1-2 and V is TRBV7-2, with no clear D. The length of the CDR3 is 14 residues. V lost 4 bases and J 0 bases, leaving 9 bases between the germline ends. CDR1 and CDR2 (germline): SGHTA, FQGNSA. The CDR3 sequence: CASSYRQANYGYTF. CDR3 coding DNA: TGTGCCAGCAGCTACCGACAAGCTAACTATGGCTACACCTTC.

The V gene is TRBV9, the J gene TRBJ2-2; no clear D. Germline CDR1 is SGDLS and CDR2 is YYNGEE. The CDR3 consists of 16 residues. Trimming left V 0 bases short and J 0 bases short, with 9 bases between. This CDR3 is CASSVGAATNTGELFF. The CDR3 nucleotides are TGTGCCAGCAGCGTAGGGGCCGCTACGAACACCGGGGAGCTGTTTTTT. Looking up the rest from reference TRBV9 and TRBJ2-2 gives the full variable domain: DSGVTQTPKHLITATGQRVTLRCSPRSGDLSVYWYQQSLDQGLQFLIQYYNGEERAKGNILERFSAQQFPDLHSELNLSSLELGDSALYFCASSVGAATNTGELFFGEGSRLTVL.

This chain connects TRBV4-1 to TRBJ2-5; no clear D gene. This CDR3 has 17 residues. V was pared by 1 base and J by 5 bases, with 20 bases between. Per the germline V gene, CDR1 is MGHRA and CDR2 is YSYEKL. The CDR3 loop reads CASSQVGSAALQETQYF. In DNA form, the CDR3 reads TGCGCCAGCAGCCAAGTAGGGTCGGCGGCTCTCCAGGAGACCCAGTACTTC.

This chain connects TRBV19 to TRBJ1-4; no clear D gene. Germline-derived CDR1 and CDR2 are LNHDA and SQIVND (reference sequence). V was pared by 1 base and J by 4 bases, with 7 bases between. The CDR3 sequence is 14 residues long. The CDR3 region is CASSIGTNNEKLFF. Here the CDR3 DNA reads TGTGCCAGTAGTATAGGAACCAATAATGAAAAACTGTTTTTT.

The CDR3 protein is CASSLTRGGTEAFF. CDR3 DNA sequence: TGTGCCAGCAGTCTAACCAGGGGTGGGACTGAAGCTTTCTTT. This chain uses TRBV11-2 with TRBJ1-1; TRBD1 is a possible D gene (6 bases). The CDR3 length is 14 residues. Germline CDR1 SGHAT, CDR2 FQNNGV. V shed 6 bases and J shed 5 bases, with 16 bases lying between them. The variable domain in full, completed from reference TRBV11-2 and TRBJ1-1, reads EAGVAQSPRYKIIEKRQSVAFWCNPISGHATLYWYQQILGQGPKLLIQFQNNGVVDDSQLPKDRFSAERLKGVDSTLKIQPAKLEDSAVYLCASSLTRGGTEAFFGQGTRLTVV.

The chain employs TRBV30 and TRBJ1-2; D gene ambiguous. The CDR3 sequence is 13 residues long. Germline values: CDR1 GTSNPN, CDR2 SVGIG (reference sequence). Trimming stripped 0 bases from V and 2 bases from J, with 7 bases between. The CDR3 region has the DNA TGTGCCTGGAGTGTACGGGCGAACTATGGCTACACCTTC. Translated, it gives CAWSVRANYGYTF.

This clone was seen a few times. The chain links TRBV10-1 to TRBJ1-2, with D hard to call. Germline V gene lookup returns CDR1 WNHNN and CDR2 SYGVQD (reference sequence). Trimming left V 6 bases short and J 2 bases short, with 10 bases between. The CDR3 consists of 13 residues. In DNA form, the CDR3 reads TGCGCCAGCAGCGATAACCCGAACTATGGCTACACCTTC. Residues: CASSDNPNYGYTF.

This clone has only one observation. V and J are TRBV5-8 and TRBJ1-2; tentative D call: TRBD1 (5 bases). There are 15 residues in the CDR3. V shed 1 base and J shed 0 bases, with 10 bases lying between them. Germline assignment: CDR1 SGHTS and CDR2 YDEGEE. The CDR3 loop is CASSLFQGPNYGYTF. The CDR3 DNA reads TGTGCCAGCAGCTTGTTCCAGGGACCTAACTATGGCTACACCTTC.

This chain links TRBV19 with TRBJ2-7; 10 bases agree with TRBD1. Germline V gene sequence: CDR1 LNHDA, CDR2 SQIVND (reference sequence). The CDR3 has 14 residues. Trimming removed 6 bases from V and 3 bases from J; junction bases left unmatched: 5. CDR3 protein: CASSHRDRGYEQYF. In DNA form, the CDR3 reads TGTGCCAGTAGCCACCGGGACAGGGGCTACGAGCAGTACTTC.

This clone was observed a handful of times. The rearrangement uses TRBV2 and TRBJ2-5; D gene ambiguous. Between the trimmed V and J ends, which lost 3 bases and 6 bases, there was a span of 14 bases. Germline V CDR1 and CDR2: SNHLY, FYNNEI. The CDR3 spans 14 residues. CDR3: CASSESGPPQTQYF. CDR3 nucleotide sequence: TGTGCCAGCAGTGAGTCCGGTCCCCCCCAGACCCAGTACTTC.

The count of this clone is one. The rearrangement links TRBV5-4 to TRBJ2-1; D is possibly TRBD1 (6 bases). The V and J ends lost 4 bases and 5 bases respectively, with 16 bases between them. Germline-derived CDR1 and CDR2 are SGHNT and YYREEE (reference sequence). CDR3 length: 15 residues. The CDR3 region is CASSLSMTGHNEQFF. The CDR3 coding sequence is TGTGCCAGCAGCCTATCAATGACAGGCCACAATGAGCAGTTCTTC.

This rearrangement joins TRBV10-1 to TRBJ1-2; 9 bases are a match to TRBD1. J gave up 4 bases and V 5 bases, and 2 bases lay outside the gene matches. This CDR3 comprises 13 residues. CDR1 and CDR2 (germline): WNHNN, SYGVQD (reference sequence). CDR3 bases: TGCGCCAGCAGTCGACAGGGGGGCTATGGCTACACCTTC. It translates to CASSRQGGYGYTF.

The gene calls are TRBV18 and TRBJ2-6, with D unclear. The CDR3 runs 16 residues. V lost 6 bases, J lost 4 bases, and 16 bases lay in between. The V gene's germline CDR1 is KGHSH and CDR2 LQKENI. Here the CDR3 reads CASSPAQSSGANVLTF. The CDR3 nucleotides read TGTGCCAGCTCCCCCGCCCAATCAAGCGGGGCCAACGTCCTGACTTTC.

This clone was found once. J is TRBJ1-5 and V is TRBV27; the D is unclear. CDR3 length: 14 amino acids. Germline CDR1 reads MNHEY; CDR2 reads SMNVEV (reference sequence). V was pared by 7 bases and J by 7 bases, with 17 bases between. As DNA, the CDR3 is TGTGCCAGCATTAAGCCCAACCCTAGACAGCCCCAGCATTTT. Amino acids: CASIKPNPRQPQHF.

The chain links TRBV30 to TRBJ2-2; D perhaps matches TRBD2 (5 bases). From germline, CDR1 is GTSNPN and CDR2 SVGIG (reference sequence). The CDR3 covers 12 residues. The germline V and J ends were trimmed by 4 bases and 6 bases, with 9 bases remaining between them. CDR3 DNA sequence: TGTGCCTGGAACGAGGGCCCCGGGGAGCTGTTTTTT. Translating gives CAWNEGPGELFF.

J is TRBJ2-6 and V is TRBV5-6; D is unclear. This CDR3 is built from 13 residues. Germline CDR1 and CDR2: SGHDT and YYEEEE. Trimming took 5 bases from V and 12 from J, leaving 15 bases between them. CDR3 residues: CASRRGRVGVLTF. The CDR3 nucleotides are TGTGCCAGCAGGCGTGGCCGCGTAGGCGTCCTGACTTTC.

The gene calls are TRBV11-2 and TRBJ2-3, with D perhaps matching TRBD1 (5 bases). The ends were cut back, 8 bases at V and 4 bases at J, with 19 bases in the middle. The V gene's germline CDR1 is SGHAT and CDR2 FQNNGV. The CDR3 consists of 15 residues. CDR3 in amino acids: CASAIRGPRADTQYF. The CDR3 DNA is TGTGCCAGCGCGATTAGGGGCCCCCGGGCAGATACGCAGTATTTT.

The rearrangement uses TRBV5-6 and TRBJ1-5; D is ambiguous. The CDR3 loop spans 15 amino acids. The germline CDR1 and CDR2 sequences are SGHDT and YYEEEE. V lost 4 bases and J lost 3, with 14 bases in between. CDR3 loop: CASSGHFNNNQPQHF. The CDR3 DNA is TGTGCCAGCAGCGGGCATTTTAACAACAATCAGCCCCAGCATTTT.

CDR3 sequence: CASSYSLATDTQYF. The CDR3 bases are TGTGCCAGCAGTTACTCTCTAGCAACAGATACGCAGTATTTT. The J gene is TRBJ2-3, the V gene TRBV6-5; maybe TRBD2 (5 bases). This CDR3 region has 14 residues. Germline CDR1 is MNHEY and CDR2 is SVGAGI. With 0 bases removed from V and 3 bases from J, the gap between germline ends came to 7 bases.

The V call is TRBV11-3, the J call TRBJ2-1; D remains ambiguous. There are 13 residues in the CDR3. The V end was cut by 1 base, the J end by 7 bases, with 8 bases between. CDR1 and CDR2 (germline): SGHNT, YENEEA. CDR3 sequence reads: CASSLGERNEQFF. The CDR3, as DNA: TGTGCCAGCAGCTTAGGCGAGAGGAATGAGCAGTTCTTC. Full variable domain (outside the CDR3, taken from reference TRBV11-3 and TRBJ2-1): EAGVVQSPRYKIIEKKQPVAFWCNPISGHNTLYWYLQNLGQGPELLIRYENEEAVDDSQLPKDRFSAERLKGVDSTLKIQPAELGDSAVYLCASSLGERNEQFFGPGTRLTVL.

This clone was seen many times. The genes are TRBV5-1 and TRBJ1-1; 8 bases match TRBD1. The CDR3 runs to 15 residues. Germline lookup yields CDR1 SGHRS and CDR2 YFSETQ. V lost 5 bases, J lost 5 bases, and 11 bases stayed unmatched. The CDR3: CASRRRTGPGTEAFF. The CDR3 DNA sequence: TGCGCCAGCAGACGCCGGACAGGGCCGGGGACTGAAGCTTTCTTT.

This chain joins TRBV5-4 and TRBJ1-1; D is possibly TRBD1 (6 bases). Looked up from germline, CDR1 is SGHNT and CDR2 is YYREEE (reference sequence). With 5 bases removed from V and 3 bases from J, the gap between germline ends came to 23 bases. The CDR3 sequence is 17 residues long. The CDR3 protein is CASSKETTGRGYTEAFF. In DNA form, the CDR3 reads TGTGCCAGCAGTAAGGAAACGACGGGAAGGGGGTACACTGAAGCTTTCTTT.

J is TRBJ2-1 and V is TRBV30, with a weak D call TRBD2 (5 bases). CDR1 is GTSNPN and CDR2 is SVGIG in the germline V gene (reference sequence). Trimming stripped 2 bases from V and 9 bases from J, with 11 bases between. The CDR3 spans 12 residues. CDR3 loop: CAWSLSGGEQFF. The CDR3 DNA reads as TGTGCCTGGAGTCTTAGTGGAGGTGAGCAGTTCTTC.